A single sample is the source of the 19 T cell receptor beta chains below, sequenced in a study of T cells in Graves' hyperthyroidism and ophthalmopathy. RNA transcripts were the template for amplifying TCR beta CDR3 regions. A first-round RT-PCR of the TCR CDR3 used the HTBI primer set. Via MiXCR, TCRdb re-called the multiplex PCR reads, giving one row per CDR3 protein. The table lists about 720,000 distinct CDR3 sequences, about a sixth of them singletons. The source material was blood. These receptor sequences come from a man between 18 and 29 years old with Graves' hyperthyroidism.

The chain uses TRBV12-3 or TRBV12-4 and TRBJ2-7; a weak D match, TRBD2 (5 bases). V dropped 5 bases and J dropped 3 bases, with 14 bases sitting between them. This CDR3 comprises 14 residues. The CDR3 DNA reads TGTGCCAGCAGTGTAACTAGTCCCAACTACGAGCAGTACTTC. Encoded protein: CASSVTSPNYEQYF.

This clonotype was recorded a few times. V gene TRBV28 combines with J gene TRBJ2-7, with 11 bases that match TRBD2. The V and J ends lost 5 bases and 3 bases, in that order; junction bases with no gene match: 6. Looked up from germline, CDR1 is MDHEN and CDR2 is SYDVKM. The CDR3 has 15 amino acids. The CDR3 region has the DNA TGTGCCAGCAGTGGCGGACTAGCGGGTTACTACGAGCAGTACTTC. It translates to CASSGGLAGYYEQYF.

This chain uses TRBV5-6 with TRBJ2-3; weak D call: TRBD2 (6 bases). The CDR3 has 15 residues. The germline gives CDR1 SGHDT, CDR2 YYEEEE. The V gene lost 2 bases and the J gene lost 4 bases, with 14 bases spanning the gap. The CDR3 nucleotides are TGTGCCAGCAGCTTCCTCGGAGGGAGAGCAGATACGCAGTATTTT. It encodes CASSFLGGRADTQYF.

This clonotype was seen many times. The chain is built from TRBV29-1 and TRBJ2-7; 12 nucleotides agree with TRBD1. The CDR3 extends over 14 amino acids. V lost 4 bases to trimming and J lost 2 bases; unmatched junction nucleotides: 3. CDR1 and CDR2 (germline): SQVTM, ANQGSEA. Written as DNA, the CDR3 is TGCAGCGTTGCGGGACAGGGGGCGGCCTACGAGCAGTACTTC. This encodes CSVAGQGAAYEQYF.

This clonotype has a count of ten or more. The chain links TRBV12-3 or TRBV12-4 to TRBJ2-3; D gene uncertain. V was pared by 3 bases and J by 8 bases, with 9 bases between. The CDR3 spans 12 residues. The CDR3 region is CASSLSGVTQYF. CDR3 bases: TGTGCCAGCAGTTTGTCCGGCGTTACGCAGTATTTT.

This rearrangement joins TRBV5-1 to TRBJ2-1; 14 bases agree with TRBD2. CDR1 and CDR2 from the germline V gene are SGHRS and YFSETQ. J gave up 6 bases and V 4 bases, and 6 bases lay outside the gene matches. CDR3 length: 16 amino acids. In DNA form, the CDR3 reads TGCGCCAGCAGCAAATCGGGACTAGCGGGAGCCAATGAGCAGTTCTTC. It specifies CASSKSGLAGANEQFF.

A note on this clonotype: Given a much more abundant clone one base away, this may be a read error. The V call is TRBV29-1, the J call TRBJ2-7; D is tentatively TRBD1 or TRBD2 (5 bases each). The length of the CDR3 is 15 residues. Germline lookup yields CDR1 SQVTM and CDR2 ANQGSEA. Trimming pared 5 bases from V and 5 bases from J, leaving 22 bases between. The CDR3 sequence is CSVIGRGRTRDEQYF. The CDR3 DNA follows: TGCAGCGTTATTGGCCGGGGACGAACTCGGGACGAGCAGTACTTC.

The J gene is TRBJ2-1, the V gene TRBV6-2 or TRBV6-3; no clear D. Per germline, CDR1 MNHEY and CDR2 SVGEGT. V was clipped by 5 bases and J by 4 bases, with 9 bases between them. CDR3 length: 13 amino acids. CDR3 sequence (DNA): TGTGCCAGCAGTCCGAGTGCGTACAATGAGCAGTTCTTC. The encoded protein is CASSPSAYNEQFF.

This CDR3 reads CASSLFANREGTEAFF. CDR3 bases: TGCGCCAGCAGCTTGTTTGCAAATAGGGAAGGCACTGAAGCTTTCTTT. V gene TRBV5-1 combines with J gene TRBJ1-1; D gene unclear. The length of the CDR3 is 16 residues. The ends were cut back, 1 base at V and 4 bases at J, with 17 bases in the middle. The germline V gene has CDR1 SGHRS and CDR2 YFSETQ. Full variable domain (rest looked up from reference TRBV5-1 and TRBJ1-1): KAGVTQTPRYLIKTRGQQVTLSCSPISGHRSVSWYQQTPGQGLQFLFEYFSETQRNKGNFPGRFSGRQFSNSRSEMNVSTLELGDSALYLCASSLFANREGTEAFFGQGTRLTVV.

This clonotype occurred many times. J is TRBJ2-7 and V is TRBV20-1, with D uncertain. V was clipped by 3 bases and J by 1 base, with 7 bases between them. This CDR3 is built from 12 residues. Germline-derived CDR1 and CDR2 are DFQATT and SNEGSKA (reference sequence). The CDR3 DNA sequence: TGCAGTGCTAGTGGCGGATCCTACGAGCAGTACTTC. Amino acids: CSASGGSYEQYF.

The J gene is TRBJ2-2, the V gene TRBV7-9, with 9 bases aligning to TRBD2. CDR1 and CDR2 (germline): SEHNR, FQNEAQ (reference sequence). This CDR3 spans 15 amino acids. Losses at the gene ends were 7 bases for V and 7 bases for J; bases not matched to a gene: 10. CDR3 sequence: CASNAGLAWNGELFF. For the CDR3, the DNA is TGTGCCAGCAACGCTGGACTAGCGTGGAACGGGGAGCTGTTTTTT.

The V gene is TRBV4-1, the J gene TRBJ2-5; D remains ambiguous. The CDR3 loop spans 15 amino acids. The germline V gene has CDR1 MGHRA and CDR2 YSYEKL. The germline V and J ends were trimmed by 0 bases and 3 bases, with 11 bases remaining between them. The CDR3 region is CASSQEGSFKETQYF. CDR3 DNA: TGCGCCAGCAGCCAAGAAGGCAGCTTTAAAGAGACCCAGTACTTC.

This clonotype occurred a few times. The genes are TRBV7-8 and TRBJ2-1, with 8 bases aligning to TRBD2. V lost 4 bases to trimming and J lost 4 bases; unmatched junction nucleotides: 12. Germline V gives CDR1 SGHVS, CDR2 FQNEAQ. The length of the CDR3 is 17 residues. The CDR3 DNA is TGTGCCAGCAGCTCAAAACAAGCGGGAGCAGGTTACAATGAGCAGTTCTTC. Translation: CASSSKQAGAGYNEQFF.

In its sample, this clonotype was seen a few times. The chain recombines TRBV6-1 with TRBJ2-3; tentatively, D is TRBD2 (6 bases). V gave up 7 bases and J gave up 5 bases, with 19 bases separating them. The CDR3 is 15 amino acids. Germline lookup yields CDR1 MNHNS and CDR2 SASEGT. CDR3 protein: CASTPGDLAEDTQYF. For the CDR3, the DNA is TGTGCCAGCACCCCGGGGGACTTAGCAGAAGATACGCAGTATTTT.

This clonotype occurred a few times. The V and J genes are TRBV2 and TRBJ2-5; the match to TRBD2 covers 8 bases. Germline CDR1 is SNHLY and CDR2 is FYNNEI. The junction had 10 bases not matched to a gene; V was cut back by 2 bases and J by 5 bases. This CDR3 is built from 16 residues. As DNA, the CDR3 is TGTGCCAGCAGTGAAAGTTACGGGAGGGCCAGTGAGACCCAGTACTTC. It translates to CASSESYGRASETQYF.

This clonotype was counted many times. This sequence joins TRBV20-1 and TRBJ2-3; no clear D. The germline V gene encodes CDR1 DFQATT and CDR2 SNEGSKA (reference sequence). The V end lost 0 bases, the J end lost 0 bases, and 7 bases lay between the germline ends. The CDR3 covers 14 residues. The CDR3 is CSARDLASTDTQYF. The CDR3 DNA sequence: TGCAGTGCTAGAGATCTTGCTAGCACAGATACGCAGTATTTT.

CDR3 sequence: CASSLVGSRGTEAFF. The CDR3 DNA sequence: TGTGCCAGCAGCTTGGTAGGGAGTCGGGGCACTGAAGCTTTCTTT. This rearrangement joins TRBV5-5 to TRBJ1-1; D is unresolved. V was shortened by 0 bases and J by 4 bases, with 13 bases between the two germline ends. Germline V CDR1 and CDR2: SGHKS, YYEKEE (reference sequence). CDR3 size: 15 residues.

The sample holds many counts of this clonotype. The rearrangement links TRBV20-1 to TRBJ2-7, with 10 bases matching TRBD1. The CDR3 is made up of 16 amino acids. V lost 6 bases and J lost 1; bases outside the gene matches: 12. Germline loops: CDR1 DFQATT, CDR2 SNEGSKA (reference sequence). The CDR3 DNA reads TGCAGTGCACAAGATACCGGGACAGGGGCATCCTACGAGCAGTACTTC. Its translation is CSAQDTGTGASYEQYF.

The sample holds a few counts of this clonotype. The rearrangement joins TRBV28 to TRBJ2-4; D remains unclear. Per the germline V gene, CDR1 is MDHEN and CDR2 is SYDVKM. There are 9 residues in the CDR3. V lost 11 bases and J lost 7, with 6 bases in between. CDR3 in DNA: TGTGCCGTCGGGAACATTCAGTACTTC. It translates to CAVGNIQYF.